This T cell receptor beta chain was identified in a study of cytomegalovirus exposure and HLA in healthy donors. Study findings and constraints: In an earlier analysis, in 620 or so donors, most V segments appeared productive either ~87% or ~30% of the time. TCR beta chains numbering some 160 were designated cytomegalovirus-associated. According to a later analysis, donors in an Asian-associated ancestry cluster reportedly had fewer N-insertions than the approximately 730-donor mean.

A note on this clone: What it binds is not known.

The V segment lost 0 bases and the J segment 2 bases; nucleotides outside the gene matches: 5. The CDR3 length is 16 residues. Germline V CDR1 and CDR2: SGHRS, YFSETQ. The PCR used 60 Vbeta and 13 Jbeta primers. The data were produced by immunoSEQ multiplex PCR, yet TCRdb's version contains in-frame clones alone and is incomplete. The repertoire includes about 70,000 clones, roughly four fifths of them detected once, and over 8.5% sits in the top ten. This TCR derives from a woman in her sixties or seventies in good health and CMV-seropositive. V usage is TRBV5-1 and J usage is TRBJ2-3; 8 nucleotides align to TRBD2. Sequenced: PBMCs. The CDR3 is CASSLEAGGNTDTQYF. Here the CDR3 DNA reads TGCGCCAGCAGCTTGGAGGCGGGGGGAAACACAGATACGCAGTATTTT.